This is a list of T cell receptor beta chains from one sample in a study of naive and memory T cell subsets. TCRdb fed the UMI-ligation and nested PCR reads into MiXCR, producing one record per CDR3 protein. This sample has about 120,000 distinct CDR3 sequences, with 36% found just once. Sequencing was done on a sample of central memory CD4+ T cells from blood. The receptor set was obtained from a human donor in good health. CDR3s include the opening cysteine and the closing phenylalanine or tryptophan. Each record gives: clone size, D gene, J gene, V gene, CDR3 DNA, CDR3 protein. The D gene is left open where the match is weak. Size values are once, few and many counts, or a class for expanded clones, and some rows have none.

abundance: few
d_gene: -
j_gene: TRBJ2-1
v_gene: TRBV20-1
CDR3nt: TGCAGTGCCGCCTCGGGCAGCTCCTACAATGAGCAGTTCTTC
CDR3aa: CSAASGSSYNEQFF

abundance: -
d_gene: -
j_gene: TRBJ2-7
v_gene: TRBV20-1
CDR3nt: TGCAGTGCTTTAGAGGGACTGGCCTCCTACGAGCAGTACTTC
CDR3aa: CSALEGLASYEQYF

abundance: -
d_gene: TRBD2
j_gene: TRBJ2-7
v_gene: TRBV20-1
CDR3nt: TGCAGTGCTCCTGGGACTAGCGGGAACCACGAGCAGTACTTC
CDR3aa: CSAPGTSGNHEQYF

abundance: -
d_gene: TRBD1
j_gene: TRBJ1-1
v_gene: TRBV28
CDR3nt: TGTGCCAGCAGGGCCACAGGGGGGAGCGGAGCTTTCTTT
CDR3aa: CASRATGGSGAFF

abundance: -
d_gene: TRBD2
j_gene: TRBJ2-5
v_gene: TRBV20-1
CDR3nt: TGCAGTGCAACCCCGACTAGCGGGAGAGTAGAGACCCAGTACTTC
CDR3aa: CSATPTSGRVETQYF

abundance: few
d_gene: -
j_gene: TRBJ2-1
v_gene: TRBV6-2/TRBV6-3
CDR3nt: TGTGCCAGCACCAGGGACCCTCGTCTGGTCGTAAATGAGCAGTTCTTC
CDR3aa: CASTRDPRLVVNEQFF

abundance: -
d_gene: TRBD2
j_gene: TRBJ2-3
v_gene: TRBV6-5
CDR3nt: TGTGCCAGCAGTTACGACGGGACTAGGGGGACAGATACGCAGTATTTT
CDR3aa: CASSYDGTRGTDTQYF

abundance: once
d_gene: -
j_gene: TRBJ1-4
v_gene: TRBV29-1
CDR3nt: TGCAGCGTTCTCTCGGGACGTGAAAAACTGTTTTTT
CDR3aa: CSVLSGREKLFF

abundance: -
d_gene: TRBD1
j_gene: TRBJ1-1
v_gene: TRBV6-6
CDR3nt: TGTGCCAGCAGTTACTCCGGGACAGGGGGCTCTGAAGCTTTCTTT
CDR3aa: CASSYSGTGGSEAFF

abundance: -
d_gene: -
j_gene: TRBJ2-2
v_gene: TRBV4-1
CDR3nt: TGCGCCAGCAGCCAAGAGCCACACGACAACACCGGGGAGCTGTTTTTT
CDR3aa: CASSQEPHDNTGELFF

abundance: -
d_gene: TRBD1
j_gene: TRBJ1-1
v_gene: TRBV6-2/TRBV6-3
CDR3nt: TGTGCCAGCAGTTACTCAGATAAGGGACAGGGGATCGCTGAAGCTTTCTTT
CDR3aa: CASSYSDKGQGIAEAFF

abundance: -
d_gene: TRBD2
j_gene: TRBJ2-7
v_gene: TRBV10-1
CDR3nt: TGCGCCAGCAGTGCGGCGGGGGGGCCTGGCGAGCAGTACTTC
CDR3aa: CASSAAGGPGEQYF

abundance: many
d_gene: TRBD2
j_gene: TRBJ2-5
v_gene: TRBV20-1
CDR3nt: TGCAGGGACTCCGGACTAGCGGGAGAGACCCAGTACTTC
CDR3aa: CRDSGLAGETQYF

abundance: many
d_gene: TRBD2
j_gene: TRBJ2-1
v_gene: TRBV7-6
CDR3nt: TGTGCCAGCAGCTTAGTTTGGCGGGAGGGACGCGAGCAGTTCTTC
CDR3aa: CASSLVWREGREQFF

abundance: -
d_gene: TRBD1
j_gene: TRBJ1-2
v_gene: TRBV6-5
CDR3nt: TGTGCCAGCAGGAGGACAGGGGGAAATAACTATGGCTACACCTTC
CDR3aa: CASRRTGGNNYGYTF

abundance: -
d_gene: TRBD2
j_gene: TRBJ2-1
v_gene: TRBV5-1
CDR3nt: TGCGCCAGCAGCGAGGGCGCGGGAGTGAGTGAGCAGTTCTTC
CDR3aa: CASSEGAGVSEQFF